This T cell receptor (beta chain) was sequenced in a study of Ad26.COV2.S vaccination and SARS-CoV-2 variants. Study in general: The trial was COV1001 and the donor's arm was Ad26.COV2.S. In the study, Ad26.COV2.S was injected intramuscularly once, or twice 56 days apart. Findings of the study overall: There was a possibility that the TCR breadth and depth analyses underestimated total T cell responses.

The treatment was: around 19 received Ad26.COV2.S at low or high dose, single or two shots; 5 received placebo; per-sample allocation not given. Sampling happened 63 days after the first vaccine or placebo injection. As regards this clone: The target antigen is unknown.

Sequencing used immunoSEQ multiplex PCR; TCRdb keeps in-frame clones, though not all of them. The table shows around 450,000 clones, with around 87% occurring only once. This CDR3 is built from 14 residues. Trimming removed 2 bases from V and 8 bases from J, with 15 bases in between. Germline V lookup: CDR1 SNHLY, CDR2 FYNNEI. The source of this sequence is a person aged 18 to 59 who received the Ad26.COV2.S COVID-19 vaccine or a placebo. The sequences come from peripheral blood, collected in a trial of Ad26.COV2.S vaccine versus placebo. The chain has TRBV2 and TRBJ1-2; possible D gene TRBD1, 6 bases. The CDR3 reads CASSELGRGIGYTF. The DNA for the CDR3 is TGTGCCAGCAGTGAACTCGGCAGGGGCATAGGCTACACCTTC.